Below are 27 T cell receptor beta chains sequenced from a single sample in a study of CD4 T cells in relation to SARS-CoV-2 and coronaviruses (dated by TCRdb to the early 2020s). The method behind the library was the immunoSEQ multiplex PCR assay. TCRdb holds this immuneACCESS table with in-frame rearrangements only. Some clones are missing; in checked studies, unresolved V genes explain under half, and the rest has no known cause. Recorded for this sample are approximately 16,000 clones; around 77% of them occurred a single time. The ten top clones hold approximately 10% of the sample. Their cognate antigens are unknown. CD4+ T cells from unexposed donors were collected before the COVID-19 pandemic (2011-2018). After about 9 days of culture, CD4+ T cells were isolated with the EasySep CD4+ T cell isolation kit. Material for sequencing was CD4+ T cells from PBMCs, cultured in vitro. The receptors shown here come from a human donor in good health.

The chain carries TRBV30 and TRBJ1-6; D call uncertain. CDR3 size: 11 residues. Germline values: CDR1 GTSNPN, CDR2 SVGIG (reference sequence). Between the trimmed V and J ends, which lost 3 bases and 5 bases, there was a span of 2 bases. This CDR3 is CAWSDNSPLHF. The CDR3 region has the DNA TGTGCCTGGAGCGATAATTCACCCCTCCACTTT.

The chain recombines TRBV10-3 with TRBJ1-2; D unclear. Germline V gene sequence: CDR1 ENHRY, CDR2 SYGVKD. Trimming cost V 0 bases and J 7 bases, with 12 bases left between them. CDR3 size: 14 residues. The CDR3 nucleotides are TGTGCCATCAGTGAGTCTGAGGGCGGATTTGGCTACACCTTC. Translation gives CAISESEGGFGYTF.

This sequence joins TRBV10-3 and TRBJ1-4; 7 bases fit TRBD1. V gave up 3 bases and J gave up 9 bases; unmatched junction bases: 10. Germline V lookup: CDR1 ENHRY, CDR2 SYGVKD. This CDR3 has 15 amino acids. The CDR3 reads CAISEDRQGGQKLFF. CDR3 sequence (DNA): TGTGCCATCAGTGAAGATAGACAGGGTGGGCAAAAACTGTTTTTT.

The chain couples TRBV5-1 to TRBJ2-7; D is undetermined. The germline V gene encodes CDR1 SGHRS and CDR2 YFSETQ. This CDR3 contains 12 residues. With 0 bases removed from V and 2 bases from J, the gap between germline ends came to 3 bases. The CDR3 coding sequence is TGCGCCAGCAGCTTGGGGGCCTACGAGCAGTACTTC. It encodes CASSLGAYEQYF.

A few counts support this clone. The chain has TRBV3-1 (or the pseudogene TRBV3-2) and TRBJ1-2; 7 bases fit TRBD1. V lost 1 base, J lost 10 bases, and 9 bases stayed unmatched. This CDR3 has 14 residues. Germline CDR1 is LGHDT and CDR2 is YNNKEL (reference sequence). The DNA of the CDR3 is TGTGCCAGCAGCCAAGTTGAGGGGGCGGTTTCCTACACCTTC. Residues: CASSQVEGAVSYTF.

V is TRBV24-1 and J is TRBJ2-2; D gene uncertain. Between the trimmed V and J ends, which lost 6 bases and 4 bases, there was a span of 8 bases. This CDR3 contains 13 residues. Germline CDR1 KGHDR, CDR2 SFDVKD. The CDR3 spells CATSSQVTGELFF. In nucleotides, the CDR3 is TGTGCCACCAGTAGTCAGGTCACCGGGGAGCTGTTTTTT.

The chain joins TRBV11-2 to TRBJ2-2, with TRBD1 matching 8 bases. This CDR3 region has 16 residues. Looked up from germline, CDR1 is SGHAT and CDR2 is FQNNGV. With 3 bases clipped from V and 1 base from J, the junction kept 4 bases outside the gene matches. CDR3 in DNA: TGTGCCAGCAGCTTGGACAGGGTGGGGAACACCGGGGAGCTGTTTTTT. It is translated as CASSLDRVGNTGELFF.

The rearrangement links TRBV7-8 to TRBJ1-4; 8 bases align to TRBD1. Germline-derived CDR1 and CDR2 are SGHVS and FQNEAQ. The CDR3 extends over 16 amino acids. Unmatched junction bases numbered 5, after V lost 5 bases and J lost 0 bases. The CDR3, as DNA: TGTGCCAGCAGCCCGGACAGGGTGGCAACTAATGAAAAACTGTTTTTT. This encodes CASSPDRVATNEKLFF.

This rearrangement joins TRBV7-2 to TRBJ1-4; possibly TRBD1 for D (6 bases). The CDR3 length is 15 residues. Per the germline V gene, CDR1 is SGHTA and CDR2 is FQGNSA. The germline V and J ends were trimmed by 5 bases and 3 bases, with 13 bases remaining between them. CDR3 DNA: TGTGCCAGCAGCGTCAGGGGTTCAGCTAATGAAAAACTGTTTTTT. It yields the protein CASSVRGSANEKLFF.

This rearrangement joins TRBV7-9 to TRBJ1-1; TRBD1 is a possible D gene (6 bases). V lost 4 bases to trimming and J lost 1 base, with 13 bases between them. The CDR3 is 15 residues long. Looked up from germline, CDR1 is SEHNR and CDR2 is FQNEAQ (reference sequence). The CDR3 DNA reads TGTGCCAGCAGCTCTAGGGGGAGGGGGAACACTGAAGCTTTCTTT. It codes for CASSSRGRGNTEAFF.

This chain connects TRBV6-5 to TRBJ2-1; maybe TRBD2 (6 bases). Trimming took 6 bases from V and 7 from J, leaving 19 bases between them. This CDR3 spans 15 amino acids. The germline gives CDR1 MNHEY, CDR2 SVGAGI. The CDR3 sequence: CASSLSQGGWNEQFF. The CDR3 DNA reads as TGTGCCAGCAGCCTTAGCCAGGGAGGTTGGAATGAGCAGTTCTTC.

This clone was seen just once. This rearrangement joins TRBV12-3 or TRBV12-4 to TRBJ2-1; tentatively, D is TRBD2 (6 bases). V was clipped by 3 bases and J by 10 bases, with 10 bases between them. CDR3 length equals 12 residues. CDR3 sequence (DNA): TGTGCCAGCAGTTTCATCGCGGGAGAGCAGTTCTTC. Its protein is CASSFIAGEQFF.

The chain recombines TRBV5-1 with TRBJ2-1; a possible D gene is TRBD2 (7 bases). CDR3 length: 17 amino acids. Germline loops: CDR1 SGHRS, CDR2 YFSETQ. Deletions cut 0 bases from V and 3 bases from J, with 16 bases between. The CDR3: CASSLAPRGGVYNEQFF. CDR3 bases: TGCGCCAGCAGCTTGGCCCCCAGGGGAGGGGTCTACAATGAGCAGTTCTTC.

The chain recombines TRBV15 with TRBJ1-5, with TRBD1 matching over 9 bases. V was pared by 0 bases and J by 6 bases, with 18 bases of the junction left unmatched. The CDR3 sequence is 20 residues long. Germline CDR1 and CDR2: LNHNV and YYDKDF (reference sequence). The CDR3 is CATSRDGATYYRGRSQPQHF. The CDR3 coding sequence is TGTGCCACCAGCAGAGATGGCGCCACCTATTACAGGGGGCGTAGTCAGCCCCAGCATTTT. The variable domain in full, with the rest retrieved from reference TRBV15 and TRBJ1-5, is DAMVIQNPRYQVTQFGKPVTLSCSQTLNHNVMYWYQQKSSQAPKLLFHYYDKDFNNEADTPDNFQSRRPNTSFCFLDIRSPGLGDTAMYLCATSRDGATYYRGRSQPQHFGDGTRLSIL.

This clone was counted only a few times. V gene TRBV3-1 (or the pseudogene TRBV3-2) combines with J gene TRBJ1-2; tentatively, D is TRBD1 (6 bases). There are 14 residues in the CDR3. Germline lookup yields CDR1 LGHDT and CDR2 YNNKEL (reference sequence). V was shortened by 4 bases and J by 7 bases, with 16 bases between the two germline ends. This CDR3 reads CASSPRAGESGYTF. The CDR3 coding sequence is TGTGCCAGCAGCCCCCGAGCAGGGGAGAGTGGCTACACCTTC.

CDR3 sequence (DNA): TGTGCCAGCAGCCTACGAACGGCGGGAGATACGCAGTATTTT. Translating it yields CASSLRTAGDTQYF. The chain recombines TRBV3-1 (or the pseudogene TRBV3-2) with TRBJ2-3, with D perhaps matching TRBD2 (5 bases). Per the germline V gene, CDR1 is LGHDT and CDR2 is YNNKEL (reference sequence). This CDR3 has 14 amino acids. V was trimmed by 4 bases and J by 5 bases, leaving 13 bases between them.

The chain recombines TRBV2 with TRBJ1-1; D is unresolved. From germline, CDR1 is SNHLY and CDR2 FYNNEI. CDR3 length: 13 residues. V was clipped by 5 bases and J by 1 base, with 8 bases between them. CDR3 sequence reads: CASSRETNTEAFF. CDR3 coding DNA: TGTGCCAGCAGTCGGGAGACGAACACTGAAGCTTTCTTT.

The chain uses TRBV11-2 and TRBJ2-7, with D possibly being TRBD1 or TRBD2 (5 bases each). The CDR3 extends over 17 amino acids. From germline, CDR1 is SGHAT and CDR2 FQNNGV. V lost 1 base to trimming and J lost 1 base, with 17 bases between them. For the CDR3, the DNA is TGTGCCAGCAGCTTAGGCGAACGGGGCGATTCTTCCTACGAGCAGTACTTC. Protein sequence: CASSLGERGDSSYEQYF.

The chain couples TRBV5-1 to TRBJ2-7; no clear D. Germline loops: CDR1 SGHRS, CDR2 YFSETQ. The CDR3 consists of 15 residues. V gave up 4 bases and J gave up 4 bases, with 18 bases separating them. CDR3 sequence: CASSPVPSFEYEQYF. CDR3 nucleotides: TGCGCCAGCAGCCCCGTACCGTCCTTTGAGTACGAGCAGTACTTC. The variable domain in full, with the rest retrieved from reference TRBV5-1 and TRBJ2-7, is KAGVTQTPRYLIKTRGQQVTLSCSPISGHRSVSWYQQTPGQGLQFLFEYFSETQRNKGNFPGRFSGRQFSNSRSEMNVSTLELGDSALYLCASSPVPSFEYEQYFGPGTRLTVT.

This clone was seen just once. The V gene is TRBV7-9, the J gene TRBJ2-1; TRBD2 matches 7 bases. The ends lost 5 bases at V and 7 bases at J; junction bases unmatched: 8. The germline gives CDR1 SEHNR, CDR2 FQNEAQ (reference sequence). The CDR3 consists of 14 residues. The CDR3 DNA sequence: TGTGCCAGCAGCGTCCGGGAGGCTGCTAATGAGCAGTTCTTC. Translation: CASSVREAANEQFF.

This clone has a handful of counts. The chain has TRBV10-3 and TRBJ2-1, with TRBD2 as a possible D gene (6 bases). Germline-derived CDR1 and CDR2 are ENHRY and SYGVKD. V was clipped by 0 bases and J by 7 bases, with 16 bases between them. The CDR3 consists of 16 residues. CDR3 loop: CAISESIGTRGNEQFF. The CDR3 DNA sequence: TGTGCCATCAGTGAGTCGATAGGGACTCGAGGGAATGAGCAGTTCTTC.

The chain recombines TRBV7-9 with TRBJ2-3, with 7 bases identical to TRBD1. V shed 6 bases, J shed 4 bases, and the junction held 10 bases outside the gene matches. There are 15 residues in the CDR3. Germline V gene data show CDR1 as SEHNR and CDR2 as FQNEAQ (reference sequence). The CDR3 protein is CASSSGQVAADTQYF. The CDR3 bases are TGTGCCAGCAGTTCCGGACAGGTTGCCGCAGATACGCAGTATTTT.

J is TRBJ2-7 and V is TRBV28, with TRBD1 matching over 8 bases. V lost 1 base and J lost 0; bases outside the gene matches: 5. Germline V gene data show CDR1 as MDHEN and CDR2 as SYDVKM. The CDR3 has 16 residues. In DNA, the CDR3 is TGTGCCAGCAGTTTATTTGGACAGGGTGGCTCCTACGAGCAGTACTTC. Protein: CASSLFGQGGSYEQYF. The whole variable domain, filled in from reference TRBV28 and TRBJ2-7, reads DVKVTQSSRYLVKRTGEKVFLECVQDMDHENMFWYRQDPGLGLRLIYFSYDVKMKEKGDIPEGYSVSREKKERFSLILESASTNQTSMYLCASSLFGQGGSYEQYFGPGTRLTVT.

This clone came up a few times. The chain employs TRBV28 and TRBJ2-7, with D hard to call. CDR1 and CDR2 from the germline V gene are MDHEN and SYDVKM. The CDR3 extends over 12 amino acids. Between the trimmed V and J ends, which lost 6 bases and 6 bases, there was a span of 12 bases. The DNA of the CDR3 is TGTGCCAGCAGAACGGGCCGTGCCGAGCAGTACTTC. Protein sequence: CASRTGRAEQYF.

This rearrangement joins TRBV28 to TRBJ2-4, with 8 positions matching TRBD1. CDR1 MDHEN and CDR2 SYDVKM come from the germline V gene. V was pared by 8 bases and J by 6 bases, with 3 bases of the junction left unmatched. CDR3 size: 12 residues. The CDR3 is CASAGGLNIQYF. CDR3 nucleotide sequence: TGTGCCAGCGCAGGGGGCTTAAACATTCAGTACTTC. Full variable domain (missing parts from reference TRBV28 and TRBJ2-4): DVKVTQSSRYLVKRTGEKVFLECVQDMDHENMFWYRQDPGLGLRLIYFSYDVKMKEKGDIPEGYSVSREKKERFSLILESASTNQTSMYLCASAGGLNIQYFGAGTRLSVL.

The chain combines TRBV7-9 with TRBJ1-6, with TRBD1 matching 10 bases. In germline, CDR1 is SEHNR, CDR2 FQNEAQ (reference sequence). The CDR3 has 13 residues. V shed 5 bases, J shed 13 bases, and the junction held 5 bases outside the gene matches. DNA for the CDR3: TGTGCCAGCAGCCTGGGACAGGGGAGGCCCCTCCACTTT. This codes for CASSLGQGRPLHF.

The chain uses TRBV4-1 and TRBJ2-7, with TRBD2 matching 13 bases. The germline CDR1 and CDR2 sequences are MGHRA and YSYEKL. With 3 bases clipped from V and 7 bases from J, the junction kept 12 bases outside the gene matches. This CDR3 contains 17 residues. This CDR3 reads CASSQGTSGISSGEQYF. The DNA of the CDR3 is TGCGCCAGCAGCCAGGGGACTAGCGGGATCTCCTCCGGTGAGCAGTACTTC.